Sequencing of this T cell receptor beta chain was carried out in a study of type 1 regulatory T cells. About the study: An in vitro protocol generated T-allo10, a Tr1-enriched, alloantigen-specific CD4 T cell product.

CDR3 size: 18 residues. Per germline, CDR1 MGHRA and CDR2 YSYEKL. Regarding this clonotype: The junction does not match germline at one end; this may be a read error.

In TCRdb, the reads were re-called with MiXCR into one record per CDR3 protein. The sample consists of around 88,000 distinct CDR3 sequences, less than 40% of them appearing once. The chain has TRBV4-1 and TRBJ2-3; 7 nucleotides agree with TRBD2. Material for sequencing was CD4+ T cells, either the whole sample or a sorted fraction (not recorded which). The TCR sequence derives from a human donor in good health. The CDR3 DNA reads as TGCGCCAGCAACCAAGATAATACCCGGCTAGCGGAGACAGATACGCAGTATTTT. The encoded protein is CASNQDNTRLAETDTQYF.